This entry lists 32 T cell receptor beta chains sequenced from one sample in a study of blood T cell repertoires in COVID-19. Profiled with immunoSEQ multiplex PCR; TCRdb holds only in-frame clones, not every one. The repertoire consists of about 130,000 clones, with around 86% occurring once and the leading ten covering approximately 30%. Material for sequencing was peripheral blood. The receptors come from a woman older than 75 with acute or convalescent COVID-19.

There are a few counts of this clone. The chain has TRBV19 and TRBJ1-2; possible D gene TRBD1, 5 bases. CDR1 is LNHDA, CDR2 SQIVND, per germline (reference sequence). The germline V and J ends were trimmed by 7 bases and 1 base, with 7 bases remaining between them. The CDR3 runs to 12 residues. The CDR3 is CASKDSNYGYTF. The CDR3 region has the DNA TGTGCCAGTAAAGACAGTAACTATGGCTACACCTTC.

The CDR3 DNA is TGCAGTGCCCTCGCGCGCTCTGAAGCTTTCTTT. It specifies CSALARSEAFF. The chain links TRBV20-1 to TRBJ1-1; D gene ambiguous. CDR3 length: 11 residues. Trimming took 6 bases from V and 6 from J, leaving 11 bases between them. CDR1 is DFQATT, CDR2 SNEGSKA, per germline (reference sequence).

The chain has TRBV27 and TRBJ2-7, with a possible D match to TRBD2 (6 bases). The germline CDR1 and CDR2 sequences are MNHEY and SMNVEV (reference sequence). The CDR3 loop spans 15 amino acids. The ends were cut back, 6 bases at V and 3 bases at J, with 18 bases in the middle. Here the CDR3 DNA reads TGTGCCAGCAGACGACCGGGACTCACGAACTACGAGCAGTACTTC. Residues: CASRRPGLTNYEQYF.

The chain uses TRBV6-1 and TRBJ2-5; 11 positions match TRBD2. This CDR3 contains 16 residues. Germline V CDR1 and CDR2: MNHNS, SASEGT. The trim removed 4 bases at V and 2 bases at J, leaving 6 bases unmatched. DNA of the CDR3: TGTGCCAGCAGTGGACTAGCGGGGAGTATACAAGAGACCCAGTACTTC. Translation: CASSGLAGSIQETQYF.

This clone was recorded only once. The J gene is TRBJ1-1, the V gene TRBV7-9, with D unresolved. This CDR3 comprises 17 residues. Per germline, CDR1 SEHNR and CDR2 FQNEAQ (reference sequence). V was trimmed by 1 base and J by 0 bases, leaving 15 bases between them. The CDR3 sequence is CASSLVGRRALNTEAFF. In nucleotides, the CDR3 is TGTGCCAGCAGCTTAGTGGGGAGGAGGGCCTTGAACACTGAAGCTTTCTTT.

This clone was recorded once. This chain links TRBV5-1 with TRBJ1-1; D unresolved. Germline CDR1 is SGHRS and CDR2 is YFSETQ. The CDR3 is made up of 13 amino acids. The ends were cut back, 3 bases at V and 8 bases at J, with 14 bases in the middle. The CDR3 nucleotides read TGCGCCAGCAGCTACTCCGGGGAAACAGAAGCTTTCTTT. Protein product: CASSYSGETEAFF.

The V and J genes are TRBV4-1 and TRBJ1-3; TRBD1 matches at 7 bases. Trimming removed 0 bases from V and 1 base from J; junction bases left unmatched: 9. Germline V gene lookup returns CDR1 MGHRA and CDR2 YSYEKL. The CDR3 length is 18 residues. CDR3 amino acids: CASSQDPRQGGSGNTIYF. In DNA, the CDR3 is TGCGCCAGCAGCCAAGACCCCCGACAGGGTGGATCTGGAAACACCATATATTTT.

In DNA form, the CDR3 reads TGTGCCAGCAGTTCGGAGGAGAAAACAGAAGCTTTCTTT. Protein sequence: CASSSEEKTEAFF. This chain uses TRBV28 with TRBJ1-1, with unresolved D. Per germline, CDR1 MDHEN and CDR2 SYDVKM. V was trimmed by 4 bases and J by 8 bases, leaving 14 bases between them. The CDR3 extends over 13 amino acids.

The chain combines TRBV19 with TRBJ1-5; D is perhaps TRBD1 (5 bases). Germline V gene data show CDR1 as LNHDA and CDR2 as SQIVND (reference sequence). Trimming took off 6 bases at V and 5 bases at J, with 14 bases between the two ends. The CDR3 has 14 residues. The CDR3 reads CASRQENLYQPQHF. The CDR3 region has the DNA TGTGCCAGTAGACAGGAAAATTTGTATCAGCCCCAGCATTTT.

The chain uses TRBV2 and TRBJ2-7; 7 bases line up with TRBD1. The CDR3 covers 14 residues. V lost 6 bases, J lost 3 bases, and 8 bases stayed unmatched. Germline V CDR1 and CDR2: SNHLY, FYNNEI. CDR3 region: CASSPKGQYYEQYV. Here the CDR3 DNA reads TGTGCCAGCAGCCCTAAGGGACAGTACTACGAGCAGTACGTC.

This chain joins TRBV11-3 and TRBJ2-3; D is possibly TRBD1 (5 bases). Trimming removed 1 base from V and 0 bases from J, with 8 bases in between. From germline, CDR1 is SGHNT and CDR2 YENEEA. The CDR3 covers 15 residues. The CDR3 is CASSLVGVSTDTQYF. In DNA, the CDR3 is TGTGCCAGCAGCTTAGTAGGGGTTAGCACAGATACGCAGTATTTT.

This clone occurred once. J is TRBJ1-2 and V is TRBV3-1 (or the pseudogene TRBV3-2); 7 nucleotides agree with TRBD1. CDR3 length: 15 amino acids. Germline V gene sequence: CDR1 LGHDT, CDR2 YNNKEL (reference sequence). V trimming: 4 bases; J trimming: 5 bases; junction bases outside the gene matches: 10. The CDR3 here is CASSPQRTGAYGYTF. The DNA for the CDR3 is TGTGCCAGCAGCCCCCAGAGGACAGGAGCTTATGGCTACACCTTC.

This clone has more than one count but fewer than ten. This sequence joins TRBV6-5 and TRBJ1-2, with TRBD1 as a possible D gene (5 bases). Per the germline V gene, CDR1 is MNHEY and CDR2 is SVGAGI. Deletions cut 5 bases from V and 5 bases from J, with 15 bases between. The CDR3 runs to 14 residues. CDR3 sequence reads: CASSPGRAYYGYTF. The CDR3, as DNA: TGTGCCAGCAGTCCAGGGAGGGCATATTATGGCTACACCTTC.

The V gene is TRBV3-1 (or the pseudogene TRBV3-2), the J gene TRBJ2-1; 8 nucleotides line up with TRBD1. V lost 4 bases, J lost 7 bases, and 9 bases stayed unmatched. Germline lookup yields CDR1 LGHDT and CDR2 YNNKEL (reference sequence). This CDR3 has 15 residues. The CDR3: CASSPQGQAPNEQFF. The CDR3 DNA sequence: TGTGCCAGCAGCCCGCAGGGACAGGCCCCTAATGAGCAGTTCTTC.

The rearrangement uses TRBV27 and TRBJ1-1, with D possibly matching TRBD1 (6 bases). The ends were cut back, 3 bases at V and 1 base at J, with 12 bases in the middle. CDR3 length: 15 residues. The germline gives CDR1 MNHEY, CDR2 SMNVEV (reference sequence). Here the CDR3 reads CASSLSGARNTEAFF. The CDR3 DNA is TGTGCCAGCAGTTTGTCAGGGGCCCGGAACACTGAAGCTTTCTTT.

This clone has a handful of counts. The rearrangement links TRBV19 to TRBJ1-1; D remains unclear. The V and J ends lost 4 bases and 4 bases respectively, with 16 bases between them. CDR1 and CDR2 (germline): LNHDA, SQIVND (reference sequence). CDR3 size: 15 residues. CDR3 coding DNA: TGTGCCAGTAGTAGGCAATCAGGACTGGGCACTGAAGCTTTCTTT. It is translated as CASSRQSGLGTEAFF. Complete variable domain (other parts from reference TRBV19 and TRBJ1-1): DGGITQSPKYLFRKEGQNVTLSCEQNLNHDAMYWYRQDPGQGLRLIYYSQIVNDFQKGDIAEGYSVSREKKESFPLTVTSAQKNPTAFYLCASSRQSGLGTEAFFGQGTRLTVV.

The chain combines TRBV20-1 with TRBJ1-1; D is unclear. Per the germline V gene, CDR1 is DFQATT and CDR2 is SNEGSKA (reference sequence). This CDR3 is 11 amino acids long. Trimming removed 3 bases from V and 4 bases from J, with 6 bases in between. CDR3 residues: CSASRFTEAFF. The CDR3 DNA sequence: TGCAGTGCTAGCCGGTTCACTGAAGCTTTCTTT.

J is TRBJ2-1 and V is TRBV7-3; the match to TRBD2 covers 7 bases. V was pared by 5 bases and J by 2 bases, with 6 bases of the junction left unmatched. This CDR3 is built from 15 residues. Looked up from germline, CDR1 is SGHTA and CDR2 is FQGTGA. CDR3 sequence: CASSPQAGPYNEQFF. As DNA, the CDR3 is TGTGCCAGCAGCCCTCAAGCGGGGCCCTACAATGAGCAGTTCTTC.

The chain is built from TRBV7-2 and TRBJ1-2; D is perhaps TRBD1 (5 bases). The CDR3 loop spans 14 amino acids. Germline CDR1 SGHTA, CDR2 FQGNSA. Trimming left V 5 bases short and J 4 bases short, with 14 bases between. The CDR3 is CASSPRQTLYGYTF. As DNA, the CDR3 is TGTGCCAGCAGCCCCAGACAGACCCTCTATGGCTACACCTTC.

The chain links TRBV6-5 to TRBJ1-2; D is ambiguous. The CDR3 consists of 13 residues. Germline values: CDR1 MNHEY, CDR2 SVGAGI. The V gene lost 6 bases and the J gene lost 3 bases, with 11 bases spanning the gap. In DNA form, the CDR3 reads TGTGCCAGCAGCCGAAGCGAGTACTATGGCTACACCTTC. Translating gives CASSRSEYYGYTF.

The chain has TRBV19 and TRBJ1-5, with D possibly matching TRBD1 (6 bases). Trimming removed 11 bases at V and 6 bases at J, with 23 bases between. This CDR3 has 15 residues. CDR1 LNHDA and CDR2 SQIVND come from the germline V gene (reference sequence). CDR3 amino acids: CASVADAAGVQPQHF. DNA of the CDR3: TGTGCCTCAGTAGCCGATGCGGCAGGGGTTCAGCCCCAGCATTTT.

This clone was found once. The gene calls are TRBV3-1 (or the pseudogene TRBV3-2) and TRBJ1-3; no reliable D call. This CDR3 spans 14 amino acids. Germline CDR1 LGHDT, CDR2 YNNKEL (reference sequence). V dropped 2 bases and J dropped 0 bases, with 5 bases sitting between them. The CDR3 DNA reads TGTGCCAGCAGCCAACTAAGCTCTGGAAACACCATATATTTT. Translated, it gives CASSQLSSGNTIYF.

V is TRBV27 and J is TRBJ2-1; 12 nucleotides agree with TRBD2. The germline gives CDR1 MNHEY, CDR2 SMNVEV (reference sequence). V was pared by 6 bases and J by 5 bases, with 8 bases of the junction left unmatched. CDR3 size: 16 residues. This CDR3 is CASRPDTSGGNNEQFF. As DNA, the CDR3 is TGTGCCAGCAGACCCGACACTAGCGGGGGGAACAATGAGCAGTTCTTC.

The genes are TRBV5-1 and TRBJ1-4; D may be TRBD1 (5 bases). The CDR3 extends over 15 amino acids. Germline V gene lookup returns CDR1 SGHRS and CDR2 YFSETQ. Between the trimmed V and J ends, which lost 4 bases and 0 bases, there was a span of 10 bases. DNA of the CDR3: TGCGCCAGCAGCAGGGGAAGTGCAACTAATGAAAAACTGTTTTTT. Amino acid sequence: CASSRGSATNEKLFF.

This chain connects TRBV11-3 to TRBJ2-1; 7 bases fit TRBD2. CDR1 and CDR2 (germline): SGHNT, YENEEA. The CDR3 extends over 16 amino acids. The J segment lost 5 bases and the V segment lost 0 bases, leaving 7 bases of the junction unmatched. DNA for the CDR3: TGTGCCAGCAGCTTAGAGTTCGGGGGGTCGGACAATGAGCAGTTCTTC. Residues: CASSLEFGGSDNEQFF.

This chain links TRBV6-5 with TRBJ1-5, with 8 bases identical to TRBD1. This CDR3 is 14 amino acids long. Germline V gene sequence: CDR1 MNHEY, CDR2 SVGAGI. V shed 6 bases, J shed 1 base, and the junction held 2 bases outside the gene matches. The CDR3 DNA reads TGTGCCAGCAGCCGACAGGGGAGCAATCAGCCCCAGCATTTT. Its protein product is CASSRQGSNQPQHF.

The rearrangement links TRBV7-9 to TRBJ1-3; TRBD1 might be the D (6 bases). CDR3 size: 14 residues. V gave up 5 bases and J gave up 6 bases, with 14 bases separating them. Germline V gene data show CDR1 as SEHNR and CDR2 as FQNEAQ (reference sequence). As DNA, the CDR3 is TGTGCCAGCAGCGTCAATTGGGGGCCAAACACCATATATTTT. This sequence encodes CASSVNWGPNTIYF.

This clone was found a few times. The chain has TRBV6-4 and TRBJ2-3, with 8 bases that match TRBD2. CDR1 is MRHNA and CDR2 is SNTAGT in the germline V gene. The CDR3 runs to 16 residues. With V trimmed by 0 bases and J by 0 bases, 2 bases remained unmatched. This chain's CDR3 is CASSDSAGGSTDTQYF. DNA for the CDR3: TGTGCCAGCAGTGACTCGGCGGGGGGCAGCACAGATACGCAGTATTTT.

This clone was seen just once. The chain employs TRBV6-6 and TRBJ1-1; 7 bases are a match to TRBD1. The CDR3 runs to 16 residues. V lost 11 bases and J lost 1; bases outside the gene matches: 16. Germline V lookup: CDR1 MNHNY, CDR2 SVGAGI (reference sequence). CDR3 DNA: TGTGCCGCCAACAGGGGCCTTACCAAATCGAACACTGAAGCTTTCTTT. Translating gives CAANRGLTKSNTEAFF.

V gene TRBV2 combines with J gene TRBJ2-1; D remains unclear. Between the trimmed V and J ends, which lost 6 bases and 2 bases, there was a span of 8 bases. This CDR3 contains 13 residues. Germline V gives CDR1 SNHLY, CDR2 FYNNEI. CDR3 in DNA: TGTGCCAGCAGGGGCAGGCCCTACAATGAGCAGTTCTTC. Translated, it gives CASRGRPYNEQFF.

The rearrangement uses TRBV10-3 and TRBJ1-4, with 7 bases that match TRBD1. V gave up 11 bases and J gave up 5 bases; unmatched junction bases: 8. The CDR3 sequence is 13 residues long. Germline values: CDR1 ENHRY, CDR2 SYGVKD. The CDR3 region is CAASGQENEKLFF. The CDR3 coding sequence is TGTGCCGCCAGCGGACAGGAGAATGAAAAACTGTTTTTT.

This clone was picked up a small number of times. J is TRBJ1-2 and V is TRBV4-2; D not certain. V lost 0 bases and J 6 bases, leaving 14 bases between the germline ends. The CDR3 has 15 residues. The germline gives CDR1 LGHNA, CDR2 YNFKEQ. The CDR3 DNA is TGTGCCAGCAGCCAAGACCCTATACTCCACGATGGCTACACCTTC. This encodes CASSQDPILHDGYTF.